This T cell receptor beta chain was captured by sequencing in a study of blood T cell repertoires in COVID-19. Study overall: The United States, Italy and Spain were the sources of the acute and convalescent COVID-19 samples. The analysed material was cDNA or gDNA that came from T cells, B-cell-depleted T cells, or PBMCs.

In the original workflow: The assay estimated nucleated cells by amplifying reference gene primers. Sequencing was performed with immunoSEQ multiplex PCR; in TCRdb, only in-frame clones are kept and a portion is missing. V and J calls and clone size are those listed in that table; D and trimming were worked out from the DNA. The sample contains 120,000 to 150,000 clones, about three quarters of which appear only once. The count of this clone is one. The CDR3 contains 15 residues. The junction had 5 bases not matched to a gene; V was cut back by 5 bases and J by 2 bases. From germline, CDR1 is SEHNR and CDR2 FQNEAQ (reference sequence).

The sequence came from a man at least 80 years old with acute or convalescent COVID-19. The chain is built from TRBV7-9 and TRBJ1-3, with 8 bases lining up with TRBD1. Sequenced: peripheral blood. Written as DNA, the CDR3 is TGTGCCAGCAGCCGGACAGGGCTAACTGGAAACACCATATATTTT. Translated, it gives CASSRTGLTGNTIYF.